Sequencing of this T cell receptor beta chain was carried out in a study of identical twins. Germline V gives CDR1 MNHEY, CDR2 SVGAGI. V gave up 0 bases and J gave up 2 bases, with 11 bases separating them. This CDR3 contains 16 residues. Each CDR3 protein is one row after TCRdb ran MiXCR on the 5' RACE reads. The repertoire holds about 330,000 distinct CDR3 sequences, with about 12% as singletons. The data also belong to a second study, concerning yellow fever vaccine responses in identical twins. As that report states: Reportedly, the T cell response mounted by twins to vaccine seemed partly convergent, partly personalized.

V and J are TRBV6-5 and TRBJ2-1, with D possibly being TRBD1 or TRBD2 (5 bases each). The sample taken for sequencing was CD8+ T cells sorted from blood. This receptor was obtained from a young woman in good health. The DNA of the CDR3 is TGTGCCAGCAGTTACTCGTCTTTGGGGGCCTACAATGAGCAGTTCTTC. Translation: CASSYSSLGAYNEQFF.